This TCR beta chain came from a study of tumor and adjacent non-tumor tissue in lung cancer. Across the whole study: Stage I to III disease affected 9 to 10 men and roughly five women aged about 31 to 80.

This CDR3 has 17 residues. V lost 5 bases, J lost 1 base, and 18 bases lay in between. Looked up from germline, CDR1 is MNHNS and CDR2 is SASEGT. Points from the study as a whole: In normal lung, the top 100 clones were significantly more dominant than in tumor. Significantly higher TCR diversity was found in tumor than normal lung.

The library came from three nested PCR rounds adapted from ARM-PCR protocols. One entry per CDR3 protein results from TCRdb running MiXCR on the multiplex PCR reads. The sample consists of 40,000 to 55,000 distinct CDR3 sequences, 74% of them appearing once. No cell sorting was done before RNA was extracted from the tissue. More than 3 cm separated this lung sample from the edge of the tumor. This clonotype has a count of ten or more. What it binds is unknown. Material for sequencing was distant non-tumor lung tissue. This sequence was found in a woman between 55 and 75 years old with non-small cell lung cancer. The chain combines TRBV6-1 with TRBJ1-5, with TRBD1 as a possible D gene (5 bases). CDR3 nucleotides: TGTGCCAGCAGTCTCCAAGGGGCCGGGGCGAGCAATCAGCCCCAGCATTTT. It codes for CASSLQGAGASNQPQHF.